This passage covers 21 T cell receptor beta chains from one sample sequenced in a study of control samples from healthy donors and cancer patients. Only in-frame clones appear in the TCRdb table, and some are missing; sequencing was by immunoSEQ multiplex PCR. The table lists some 110,000 clones, more than 75% of them singletons. The sequenced sample was blood. These receptors came from a woman between 70 and 85 years old in good health.

V is TRBV5-1 and J is TRBJ2-1, with D hard to call. The germline CDR1 and CDR2 sequences are SGHRS and YFSETQ. The ends were cut back, 0 bases at V and 14 bases at J, with 12 bases in the middle. This CDR3 region has 12 residues. The CDR3 sequence: CASSLEQQAKFF. As DNA, the CDR3 is TGCGCCAGCAGCTTGGAACAGCAGGCCAAGTTCTTC.

The chain has TRBV7-2 and TRBJ2-7, with 11 bases matching TRBD1. CDR1 and CDR2 from the germline V gene are SGHTA and FQGNSA. J gave up 1 base and V 3 bases, and 2 bases lay outside the gene matches. The CDR3 covers 15 residues. In DNA form, the CDR3 reads TGTGCCAGCAGCTTCGGACAGGGGGCTTCCTACGAGCAGTACTTC. As protein: CASSFGQGASYEQYF.

The chain couples TRBV6-2 or TRBV6-3 to TRBJ1-3, with no clear D. V was shortened by 2 bases and J by 0 bases, with 8 bases between the two germline ends. CDR1 and CDR2 (germline): MNHEY, SVGEGT. This CDR3 is 15 amino acids long. The CDR3 sequence: CASSYASGSGNTIYF. CDR3 in DNA: TGTGCCAGCAGTTACGCGTCGGGCTCTGGAAACACCATATATTTT.

This clone was observed a single time. The chain uses TRBV18 and TRBJ2-7; D is ambiguous. CDR3 length: 13 amino acids. The germline CDR1 and CDR2 sequences are KGHSH and LQKENI. V lost 5 bases to trimming and J lost 3 bases, with 11 bases between them. CDR3 loop: CASSTATVYEQYF. Here the CDR3 DNA reads TGTGCCAGCTCAACAGCGACGGTCTACGAGCAGTACTTC.

This clone was picked up one time. V usage is TRBV18 and J usage is TRBJ1-1, with 9 bases that match TRBD1. V trimming: 4 bases; J trimming: 7 bases; junction bases outside the gene matches: 10. Germline V gene lookup returns CDR1 KGHSH and CDR2 LQKENI. The CDR3 runs 15 residues. The CDR3 spells CASSQKTGGNGEAFF. The DNA for the CDR3 is TGTGCCAGCTCACAGAAGACAGGGGGTAATGGTGAAGCTTTCTTT.

V usage is TRBV12-5 and J usage is TRBJ1-6; D is undetermined. V gave up 0 bases and J gave up 7 bases, with 4 bases separating them. CDR1 LGHNT and CDR2 FRNRAP come from the germline V gene. The CDR3 totals 13 residues. The CDR3 loop is CASGLVANSPLHF. CDR3 sequence (DNA): TGTGCTAGTGGTTTGGTAGCGAATTCACCCCTCCACTTT.

V and J are TRBV24-1 and TRBJ1-6; D gene uncertain. The germline gives CDR1 KGHDR, CDR2 SFDVKD. The CDR3 runs to 16 residues. V was shortened by 4 bases and J by 3 bases, with 12 bases between the two germline ends. The CDR3 sequence: CATSEPSTHYNSPLHF. The CDR3 DNA reads TGTGCCACCAGTGAACCTTCCACCCACTATAATTCACCCCTCCACTTT.

This clone was observed a single time. The rearrangement uses TRBV3-1 (or the pseudogene TRBV3-2) and TRBJ1-3; 9 bases map to TRBD1. V lost 3 bases and J lost 3; bases outside the gene matches: 3. CDR3 length: 15 residues. The germline CDR1 and CDR2 sequences are LGHDT and YNNKEL (reference sequence). CDR3 region: CASSQGQGLGNTIYF. In DNA form, the CDR3 reads TGTGCCAGCAGCCAGGGACAGGGACTTGGAAACACCATATATTTT.

The V call is TRBV7-2, the J call TRBJ1-5, with 7 bases lining up with TRBD1. With V trimmed by 1 base and J by 3 bases, 6 bases remained unmatched. This CDR3 region has 16 residues. The germline V gene has CDR1 SGHTA and CDR2 FQGNSA. The CDR3 DNA reads TGTGCCAGCAGCTTAGAAGGGACAGCAGCCAATCAGCCCCAGCATTTT. It yields the protein CASSLEGTAANQPQHF.

The chain joins TRBV7-8 to TRBJ2-2; a weak D match, TRBD1 (6 bases). CDR3 size: 13 residues. The V and J ends lost 5 bases and 7 bases respectively, with 11 bases between them. Germline lookup yields CDR1 SGHVS and CDR2 FQNEAQ. The CDR3 region is CASSNRVGGELFF. The CDR3 coding sequence is TGTGCCAGCAGCAACAGGGTGGGCGGGGAGCTGTTTTTT.

This chain joins TRBV27 and TRBJ1-5; no clear D. There are 16 residues in the CDR3. The ends were cut back, 4 bases at V and 0 bases at J, with 13 bases in the middle. Per the germline V gene, CDR1 is MNHEY and CDR2 is SMNVEV (reference sequence). This chain's CDR3 is CASSSRSINSNQPQHF. For the CDR3, the DNA is TGTGCCAGCAGTTCGCGCAGTATCAATAGCAATCAGCCCCAGCATTTT.

This chain uses TRBV15 with TRBJ1-2, with D perhaps matching TRBD1 (5 bases). This CDR3 contains 13 residues. V was cut by 0 bases and J by 7 bases, with 9 bases left in between. The germline V gene has CDR1 LNHNV and CDR2 YYDKDF (reference sequence). CDR3 sequence (DNA): TGTGCCACCAGCAGAGATCGGGGGGGTGGCTACACCTTC. It encodes CATSRDRGGGYTF. The complete variable domain, with remaining parts taken from reference TRBV15 and TRBJ1-2, reads DAMVIQNPRYQVTQFGKPVTLSCSQTLNHNVMYWYQQKSSQAPKLLFHYYDKDFNNEADTPDNFQSRRPNTSFCFLDIRSPGLGDTAMYLCATSRDRGGGYTFGSGTRLTVV.

The rearrangement links TRBV15 to TRBJ1-6, with D uncertain. V was clipped by 4 bases and J by 7 bases, with 2 bases between them. The CDR3 extends over 11 amino acids. From germline, CDR1 is LNHNV and CDR2 YYDKDF (reference sequence). The CDR3 spells CATSKNSPLHF. The DNA for the CDR3 is TGTGCCACCAGCAAGAATTCACCCCTCCACTTT.

On this clone: The sample holds other DNA sequences that translate to the same CDR3. The chain recombines TRBV29-1 with TRBJ2-1; 10 bases line up with TRBD1. The CDR3 spans 14 residues. The germline V gene has CDR1 SQVTM and CDR2 ANQGSEA. Trimming cost V 6 bases and J 4 bases; bases outside gene matches: 6. CDR3 sequence: CSVNRDRGYNEQFF. CDR3 nucleotide sequence: TGCAGCGTGAACCGGGACAGGGGTTACAATGAGCAGTTCTTC.

The table lists this clone with a count of one. The chain uses TRBV2 and TRBJ1-5; a possible D gene is TRBD1 (6 bases). V shed 6 bases and J shed 0 bases, with 12 bases lying between them. This CDR3 has 15 residues. CDR1 is SNHLY and CDR2 is FYNNEI in the germline V gene. CDR3 coding DNA: TGTGCCAGCAGGGATACAGGGAATAGCAATCAGCCCCAGCATTTT. It yields the protein CASRDTGNSNQPQHF.

The genes are TRBV18 and TRBJ1-1, with D maybe TRBD1 (5 bases). Germline values: CDR1 KGHSH, CDR2 LQKENI. CDR3 size: 16 residues. V lost 2 bases and J 1 base, leaving 14 bases between the germline ends. DNA of the CDR3: TGTGCCAGCTCACCATACATTGACAGTTCGAACACTGAAGCTTTCTTT. Amino acids: CASSPYIDSSNTEAFF. Supplemented by reference TRBV18 and TRBJ1-1, the full variable domain reads NAGVMQNPRHLVRRRGQEARLRCSPMKGHSHVYWYRQLPEEGLKFMVYLQKENIIDESGMPKERFSAEFPKEGPSILRIQQVVRGDSAAYFCASSPYIDSSNTEAFFGQGTRLTVV.

This rearrangement joins TRBV24-1 to TRBJ1-3, with 7 positions matching TRBD1. Trimming cost V 8 bases and J 4 bases; bases outside gene matches: 16. The germline V gene has CDR1 KGHDR and CDR2 SFDVKD. This CDR3 comprises 17 residues. The CDR3 DNA sequence: TGTGCCACCACCCCGGTGTTGACAGGGAAGGTAGGAAACACCATATATTTT. Translated: CATTPVLTGKVGNTIYF.

The chain links TRBV3-1 (or the pseudogene TRBV3-2) to TRBJ1-2, with D perhaps matching TRBD1 (5 bases). Trimming cost V 8 bases and J 8 bases, with 18 bases left between them. The CDR3 totals 13 residues. The germline V gene has CDR1 LGHDT and CDR2 YNNKEL (reference sequence). This chain's CDR3 is CASRTPGSGGYTF. The CDR3 DNA reads as TGTGCCAGCCGGACACCGGGTAGTGGGGGCTACACCTTC.

The chain combines TRBV2 with TRBJ1-3; 9 bases are shared with TRBD1. Trimming at V came to 6 bases and at J to 7 bases, leaving 10 bases not matched to a gene. Per the germline V gene, CDR1 is SNHLY and CDR2 is FYNNEI. The CDR3 runs 15 residues. The CDR3 reads CASRPGTGSGNTIYF. The CDR3 bases are TGTGCCAGCAGGCCCGGGACAGGGTCGGGGAACACCATATATTTT.

This clone was recorded a few times. This rearrangement joins TRBV4-1 to TRBJ1-5; 8 bases are shared with TRBD1. J was trimmed by 1 base and V by 5 bases; bases with no gene match: 7. Germline V gene lookup returns CDR1 MGHRA and CDR2 YSYEKL. There are 16 residues in the CDR3. As DNA, the CDR3 is TGCGCCAGCAGCGACACGACAGGGGCGAGCAATCAGCCCCAGCATTTT. As protein: CASSDTTGASNQPQHF.

This clone was observed a single time. The chain has TRBV7-9 and TRBJ1-2, with TRBD1 matching over 9 bases. Germline trimming cut 5 bases from V and 6 bases from J; bases unmatched to any gene: 16. The CDR3 contains 17 residues. CDR1 SEHNR and CDR2 FQNEAQ come from the germline V gene (reference sequence). This chain's CDR3 is CASSRSGTGTTFNGYTF. The CDR3 DNA follows: TGTGCCAGCAGCCGATCCGGGACAGGGACAACTTTCAATGGCTACACCTTC.